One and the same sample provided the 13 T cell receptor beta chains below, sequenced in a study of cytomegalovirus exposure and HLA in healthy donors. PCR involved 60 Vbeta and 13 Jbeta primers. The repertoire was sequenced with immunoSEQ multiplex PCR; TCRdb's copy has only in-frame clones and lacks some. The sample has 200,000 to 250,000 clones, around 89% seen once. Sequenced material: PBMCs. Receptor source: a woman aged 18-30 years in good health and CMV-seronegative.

CDR3 nucleotides: TGCGCCAGCAGCTTGGAGGGGGCAGCTGGGGCCAACGTCCTGACTTTC. The encoded protein is CASSLEGAAGANVLTF. J is TRBJ2-6 and V is TRBV5-1; 7 nucleotides match TRBD1. The V and J ends lost 0 bases and 2 bases, in that order; junction bases with no gene match: 2. This CDR3 comprises 16 residues. The V gene's germline CDR1 is SGHRS and CDR2 YFSETQ.

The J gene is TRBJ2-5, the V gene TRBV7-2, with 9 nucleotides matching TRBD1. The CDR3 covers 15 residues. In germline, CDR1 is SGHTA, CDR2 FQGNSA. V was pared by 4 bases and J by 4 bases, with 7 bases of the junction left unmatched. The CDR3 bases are TGTGCCAGCAGCTCCGGGACAGGGACCCTAGAGACCCAGTACTTC. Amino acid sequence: CASSSGTGTLETQYF.

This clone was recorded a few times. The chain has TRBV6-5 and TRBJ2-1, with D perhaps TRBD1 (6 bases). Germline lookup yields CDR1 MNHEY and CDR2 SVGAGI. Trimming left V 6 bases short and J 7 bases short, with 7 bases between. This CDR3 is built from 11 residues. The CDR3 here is CASSDRNEQFF. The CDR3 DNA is TGTGCCAGCAGCGACAGGAATGAGCAGTTCTTC.

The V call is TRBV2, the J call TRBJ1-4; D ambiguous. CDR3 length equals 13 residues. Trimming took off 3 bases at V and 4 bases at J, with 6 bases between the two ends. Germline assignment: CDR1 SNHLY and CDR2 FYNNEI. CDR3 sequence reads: CASSERFNEKLFF. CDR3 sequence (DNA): TGTGCCAGCAGTGAGAGGTTTAATGAAAAACTGTTTTTT.

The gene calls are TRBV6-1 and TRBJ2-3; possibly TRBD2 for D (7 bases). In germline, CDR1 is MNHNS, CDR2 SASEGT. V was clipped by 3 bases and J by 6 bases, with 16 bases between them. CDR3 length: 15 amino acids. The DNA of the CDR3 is TGTGCCAGCAGTGAGGGACACCGGGGGGTGGATACGCAGTATTTT. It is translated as CASSEGHRGVDTQYF.

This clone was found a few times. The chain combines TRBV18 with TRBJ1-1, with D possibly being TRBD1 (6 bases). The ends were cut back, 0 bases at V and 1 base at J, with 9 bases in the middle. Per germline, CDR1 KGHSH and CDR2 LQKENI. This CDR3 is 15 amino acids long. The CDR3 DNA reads TGTGCCAGCTCACCACCGGGGACACCGAACACTGAAGCTTTCTTT. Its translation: CASSPPGTPNTEAFF.

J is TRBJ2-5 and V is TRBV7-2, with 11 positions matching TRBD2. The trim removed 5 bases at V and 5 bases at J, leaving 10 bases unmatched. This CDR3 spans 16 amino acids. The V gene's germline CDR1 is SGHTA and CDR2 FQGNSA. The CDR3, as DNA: TGTGCCAGCAGCCCCATACGTCCTAGCGGGAGGGAGACCCAGTACTTC. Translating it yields CASSPIRPSGRETQYF. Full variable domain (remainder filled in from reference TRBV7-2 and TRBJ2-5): GAGVSQSPSNKVTEKGKDVELRCDPISGHTALYWYRQSLGQGLEFLIYFQGNSAPDKSGLPSDRFSAERTGGSVSTLTIQRTQQEDSAVYLCASSPIRPSGRETQYFGPGTRLLVL.

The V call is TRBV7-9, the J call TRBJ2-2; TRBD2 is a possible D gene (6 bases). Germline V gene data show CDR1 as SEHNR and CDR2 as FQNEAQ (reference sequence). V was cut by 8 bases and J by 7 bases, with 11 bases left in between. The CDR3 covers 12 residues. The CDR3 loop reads CASGTSIGELFF. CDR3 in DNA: TGTGCCAGCGGCACTAGCATCGGGGAGCTGTTTTTT.

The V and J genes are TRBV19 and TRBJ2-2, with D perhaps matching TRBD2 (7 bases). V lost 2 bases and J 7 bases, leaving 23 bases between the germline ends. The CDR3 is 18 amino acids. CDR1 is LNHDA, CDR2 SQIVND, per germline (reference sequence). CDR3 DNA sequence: TGTGCCAGTAGTATATACGGGGTGAGGGGGAGGGCCGTCGGGGAGCTGTTTTTT. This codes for CASSIYGVRGRAVGELFF.

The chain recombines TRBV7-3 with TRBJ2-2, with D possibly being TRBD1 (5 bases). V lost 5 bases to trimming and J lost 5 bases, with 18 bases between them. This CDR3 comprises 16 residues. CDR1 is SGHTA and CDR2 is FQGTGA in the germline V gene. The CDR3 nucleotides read TGTGCCAGCAGCCCCCAGGGCCAGTCCCGAACCGGGGAGCTGTTTTTT. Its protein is CASSPQGQSRTGELFF.

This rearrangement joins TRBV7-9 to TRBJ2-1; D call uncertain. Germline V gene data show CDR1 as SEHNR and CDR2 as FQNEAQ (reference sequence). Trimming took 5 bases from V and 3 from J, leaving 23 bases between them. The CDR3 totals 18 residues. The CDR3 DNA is TGTGCCAGCAGCCCCCCCTTGGCGGAGTACAAGGTCTACAATGAGCAGTTCTTC. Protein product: CASSPPLAEYKVYNEQFF.

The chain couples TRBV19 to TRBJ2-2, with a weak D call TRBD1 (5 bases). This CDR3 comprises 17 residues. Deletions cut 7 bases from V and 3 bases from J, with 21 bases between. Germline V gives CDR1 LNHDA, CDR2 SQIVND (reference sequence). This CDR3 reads CASTSLRWTHYTGELFF. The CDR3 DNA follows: TGTGCCAGTACCTCACTAAGATGGACACACTACACCGGGGAGCTGTTTTTT.

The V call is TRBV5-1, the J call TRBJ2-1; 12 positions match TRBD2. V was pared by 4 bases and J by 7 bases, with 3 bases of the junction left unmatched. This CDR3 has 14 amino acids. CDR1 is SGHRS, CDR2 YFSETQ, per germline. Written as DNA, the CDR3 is TGCGCCAGCAGCGGCGGGACTAGCGGGAATGAGCAGTTCTTC. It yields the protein CASSGGTSGNEQFF.